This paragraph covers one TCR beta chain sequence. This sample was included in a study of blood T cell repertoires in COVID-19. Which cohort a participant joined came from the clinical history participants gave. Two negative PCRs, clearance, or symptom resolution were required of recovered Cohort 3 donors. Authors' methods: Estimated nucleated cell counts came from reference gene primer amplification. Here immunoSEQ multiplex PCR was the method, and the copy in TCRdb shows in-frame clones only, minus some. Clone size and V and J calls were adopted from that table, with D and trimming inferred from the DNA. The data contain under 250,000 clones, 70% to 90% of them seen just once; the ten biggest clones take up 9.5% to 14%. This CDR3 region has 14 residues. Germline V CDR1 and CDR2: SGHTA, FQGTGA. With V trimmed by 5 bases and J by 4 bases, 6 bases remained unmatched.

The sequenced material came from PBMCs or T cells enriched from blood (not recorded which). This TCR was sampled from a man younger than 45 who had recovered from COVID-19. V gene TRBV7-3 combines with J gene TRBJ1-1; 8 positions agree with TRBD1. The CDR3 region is CASSPGGGGTEAFF. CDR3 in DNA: TGTGCCAGCAGCCCAGGGGGCGGCGGCACTGAAGCTTTCTTT.